The 30 T cell receptor beta chains below come from one sample, sequenced in a study of OX40 agonist ivuxolimab in advanced cancers. The library was made by the immunoSEQ multiplex PCR assay. In TCRdb, the immuneACCESS table is reduced to in-frame sequences with V and J assigned. These tables do not hold every clone; where another copy was compared, an unresolved V gene accounts for under half, and the others remain unexplained. The sample records tens of thousands of clones, around 92% of which are singletons. The ten largest make up around an eighth of the sample. The specimen was CD4+ or CD8+ T cells sorted from blood, collected in a trial of the OX40 agonist ivuxolimab. These receptors came from an adult with an advanced solid tumor such as melanoma, head and neck, liver or kidney cancer.

The rearrangement joins TRBV7-2 to TRBJ1-2; the D is unclear. Germline V gives CDR1 SGHTA, CDR2 FQGNSA. CDR3 length: 15 residues. With 3 bases removed from V and 2 bases from J, the gap between germline ends came to 13 bases. CDR3 residues: CASSFRPPSNYGYTF. As DNA, the CDR3 is TGTGCCAGCAGCTTCAGGCCCCCGAGCAACTATGGCTACACCTTC.

The chain combines TRBV4-1 with TRBJ2-7; D not certain. CDR1 and CDR2 (germline): MGHRA, YSYEKL. Trimming stripped 1 base from V and 2 bases from J, with 6 bases between. This CDR3 has 13 amino acids. Here the CDR3 DNA reads TGCGCCAGCAGCCAAGTGGGGACCTACGAGCAGTACTTC. Translation: CASSQVGTYEQYF.

The V gene is TRBV28, the J gene TRBJ1-1; possible D gene TRBD1, 5 bases. V gave up 5 bases and J gave up 1 base, with 14 bases separating them. The CDR3 consists of 15 residues. CDR1 is MDHEN and CDR2 is SYDVKM in the germline V gene. The CDR3 nucleotides read TGTGCCAGCAGTCTCCTGGGGGGGAGGAACACTGAAGCTTTCTTT. Protein: CASSLLGGRNTEAFF.

J is TRBJ2-5 and V is TRBV9; 8 bases map to TRBD1. The CDR3 has 14 amino acids. From germline, CDR1 is SGDLS and CDR2 YYNGEE. The junction had 4 bases not matched to a gene; V was cut back by 4 bases and J by 2 bases. DNA of the CDR3: TGTGCCAGCAGCTTGACAGGGGCGCAAGAGACCCAGTACTTC. This gives the protein CASSLTGAQETQYF. Full variable domain (rest looked up from reference TRBV9 and TRBJ2-5): DSGVTQTPKHLITATGQRVTLRCSPRSGDLSVYWYQQSLDQGLQFLIQYYNGEERAKGNILERFSAQQFPDLHSELNLSSLELGDSALYFCASSLTGAQETQYFGPGTRLLVL.

The chain links TRBV19 to TRBJ2-3, with TRBD2 as a possible D gene (6 bases). The CDR3 sequence is 14 residues long. Per germline, CDR1 LNHDA and CDR2 SQIVND (reference sequence). V dropped 6 bases and J dropped 0 bases, with 10 bases sitting between them. DNA of the CDR3: TGTGCCAGTAGCCTAGCGAGTAGCACAGATACGCAGTATTTT. Amino acid sequence: CASSLASSTDTQYF.

The chain recombines TRBV4-1 with TRBJ2-7; 10 positions agree with TRBD2. Per germline, CDR1 MGHRA and CDR2 YSYEKL. CDR3 size: 18 residues. V shed 1 base, J shed 0 bases, and the junction held 9 bases outside the gene matches. The CDR3 spells CASSQGPPTSGLSYEQYF. CDR3 DNA sequence: TGCGCCAGCAGCCAAGGCCCCCCGACTAGCGGGCTCTCCTACGAGCAGTACTTC.

By sample share, this clone is large. The rearrangement uses TRBV9 and TRBJ2-1; 9 nucleotides align to TRBD2. Losses at the gene ends were 3 bases for V and 15 bases for J; bases not matched to a gene: 7. CDR3 length: 12 residues. From germline, CDR1 is SGDLS and CDR2 YYNGEE. CDR3 in amino acids: CASSAGTSYPFF. In DNA form, the CDR3 reads TGTGCCAGCAGCGCCGGGACTAGCTATCCGTTCTTC.

The chain carries TRBV7-2 and TRBJ2-2, with D possibly being TRBD1 (5 bases). Trimming left V 0 bases short and J 4 bases short, with 18 bases between. The CDR3 totals 18 residues. The germline gives CDR1 SGHTA, CDR2 FQGNSA. CDR3 sequence: CASSLALPGHTLTGELFF. The CDR3 region has the DNA TGTGCCAGCAGCTTAGCACTACCCGGACATACACTCACCGGGGAGCTGTTTTTT. Complete variable domain (other parts from reference TRBV7-2 and TRBJ2-2): GAGVSQSPSNKVTEKGKDVELRCDPISGHTALYWYRQSLGQGLEFLIYFQGNSAPDKSGLPSDRFSAERTGGSVSTLTIQRTQQEDSAVYLCASSLALPGHTLTGELFFGEGSRLTVL.

The J gene is TRBJ2-5, the V gene TRBV5-1; D could derive from TRBD1 or TRBD2 (6 bases each). Trimming shortened V by 0 bases and J by 5 bases, and 11 bases separated the two germline ends. Looked up from germline, CDR1 is SGHRS and CDR2 is YFSETQ. The CDR3 length is 14 residues. CDR3 sequence reads: CASSLEAGHETQYF. In DNA, the CDR3 is TGCGCCAGCAGCTTGGAGGCGGGACACGAGACCCAGTACTTC.

This clone has just one count. The CDR3, as DNA: TGTGCCACCAGCAGAGAGAGGGCGGTATCTGAAGCTTTCTTT. Residues: CATSRERAVSEAFF. The chain couples TRBV15 to TRBJ1-1; D call uncertain. Germline V gene sequence: CDR1 LNHNV, CDR2 YYDKDF (reference sequence). The CDR3 has 14 amino acids. Trimming pared 0 bases from V and 6 bases from J, leaving 11 bases between.

The chain links TRBV19 to TRBJ2-2; D is tentatively TRBD1 or TRBD2 (5 bases each). Trimming left V 5 bases short and J 4 bases short, with 14 bases between. The CDR3 sequence is 15 residues long. Germline CDR1 LNHDA, CDR2 SQIVND (reference sequence). The CDR3 loop reads CASSLGVHPTGELFF. Written as DNA, the CDR3 is TGTGCCAGTAGTTTGGGGGTCCATCCCACCGGGGAGCTGTTTTTT. The whole variable domain, remainder taken from reference TRBV19 and TRBJ2-2, is DGGITQSPKYLFRKEGQNVTLSCEQNLNHDAMYWYRQDPGQGLRLIYYSQIVNDFQKGDIAEGYSVSREKKESFPLTVTSAQKNPTAFYLCASSLGVHPTGELFFGEGSRLTVL.

The J gene is TRBJ2-1, the V gene TRBV4-3; D is ambiguous. Per the germline V gene, CDR1 is LGHNA and CDR2 is YSLEER. The CDR3 sequence is 15 residues long. The ends were cut back, 0 bases at V and 2 bases at J, with 8 bases in the middle. CDR3 region: CASSQDLGPYNEQFF. The CDR3 bases are TGCGCCAGCAGCCAAGATCTAGGCCCCTACAATGAGCAGTTCTTC.

The rearrangement joins TRBV27 to TRBJ1-1, with a tentative D call TRBD1 (6 bases). V dropped 2 bases and J dropped 6 bases, with 16 bases sitting between them. Germline CDR1 is MNHEY and CDR2 is SMNVEV (reference sequence). The CDR3 loop spans 15 amino acids. This CDR3 reads CASSLISQGSPEAFF. The DNA of the CDR3 is TGTGCCAGCAGTTTAATCTCGCAGGGGAGCCCTGAAGCTTTCTTT.

The rearrangement uses TRBV6-1 and TRBJ2-5, with D perhaps TRBD1 or TRBD2 (5 bases each). Germline V gene sequence: CDR1 MNHNS, CDR2 SASEGT. Trimming pared 9 bases from V and 7 bases from J, leaving 12 bases between. This CDR3 spans 11 amino acids. CDR3 coding DNA: TGTGCCAGTGGGACCGATTGGACCCAGTACTTC. This codes for CASGTDWTQYF.

The J gene is TRBJ2-7, the V gene TRBV19; 7 bases map to TRBD1. The germline CDR1 and CDR2 sequences are LNHDA and SQIVND (reference sequence). J lost 3 bases, V lost 5 bases, and 4 bases had no gene match. CDR3 length: 13 amino acids. The CDR3 is CASSAYRGYEQYF. DNA of the CDR3: TGTGCCAGTAGTGCCTACAGGGGCTACGAGCAGTACTTC.

This clone was observed a single time. The chain uses TRBV27 and TRBJ2-7, with D uncertain. Germline V lookup: CDR1 MNHEY, CDR2 SMNVEV (reference sequence). Trimming took 2 bases from V and 3 from J, leaving 11 bases between them. The CDR3 runs 14 residues. The CDR3 DNA is TGTGCCAGCAGTTTAAGTCTCGATCACTACGAGCAGTACTTC. Its translation is CASSLSLDHYEQYF.

The CDR3: CASSIGFGELFF. CDR3 nucleotide sequence: TGTGCCAGTAGTATCGGGTTCGGGGAGCTGTTTTTT. The chain carries TRBV19 and TRBJ2-2; D gene unclear. Trimming took off 3 bases at V and 7 bases at J, with 6 bases between the two ends. Germline V gene sequence: CDR1 LNHDA, CDR2 SQIVND (reference sequence). The CDR3 totals 12 residues.

The chain employs TRBV6-6 and TRBJ2-1; D possibly matches TRBD1 or TRBD2 (5 bases each). The CDR3 extends over 14 amino acids. Germline values: CDR1 MNHNY, CDR2 SVGAGI (reference sequence). The V gene lost 5 bases and the J gene lost 7 bases, with 15 bases spanning the gap. The CDR3 DNA sequence: TGTGCCAGCAGTCCTGACTCGGGACCAAATGAGCAGTTCTTC. Protein sequence: CASSPDSGPNEQFF.

The CDR3 DNA sequence: TGTGCCAGCAGATCAACAGGGGGCACTGAAGCTTTCTTT. Translated, it gives CASRSTGGTEAFF. The chain carries TRBV13 and TRBJ1-1; 8 bases align to TRBD1. The CDR3 length is 13 residues. Trimming at V came to 6 bases and at J to 4 bases, leaving 4 bases not matched to a gene. From germline, CDR1 is PRHDT and CDR2 FYEKMQ (reference sequence).

The genes are TRBV19 and TRBJ2-3; no clear D gene. The CDR3 is 12 amino acids. Germline CDR1 LNHDA, CDR2 SQIVND (reference sequence). V lost 3 bases to trimming and J lost 5 bases, with 6 bases between them. CDR3 in DNA: TGTGCCAGTAGTATTTCCGAAGATACGCAGTATTTT. Translation: CASSISEDTQYF.

V usage is TRBV20-1 and J usage is TRBJ2-7; D may be TRBD2 (5 bases). V lost 6 bases and J 4 bases, leaving 10 bases between the germline ends. CDR1 DFQATT and CDR2 SNEGSKA come from the germline V gene (reference sequence). This CDR3 region has 11 residues. Here the CDR3 reads CSAPRGYEQYF. The CDR3 nucleotides read TGCAGTGCCCCACGGGGTTACGAGCAGTACTTC.

V is TRBV4-2 and J is TRBJ2-3; no definite D call. The CDR3 extends over 16 amino acids. CDR1 and CDR2 (germline): LGHNA, YNFKEQ. V lost 4 bases and J lost 2, with 16 bases in between. In nucleotides, the CDR3 is TGTGCCAGCAGCCTAGAGGCCAGTCAGTTCACAGATACGCAGTATTTT. Translated, it gives CASSLEASQFTDTQYF.

A few counts support this clone. This sequence joins TRBV6-5 and TRBJ1-2; 8 nucleotides match TRBD1. There are 12 residues in the CDR3. Looked up from germline, CDR1 is MNHEY and CDR2 is SVGAGI. The junction had 8 bases not matched to a gene; V was cut back by 6 bases and J by 11 bases. In nucleotides, the CDR3 is TGTGCCAGCAGCGCAACGGGACAGGAATACACCTTC. It yields the protein CASSATGQEYTF.

The chain is built from TRBV27 and TRBJ2-5; 8 nucleotides line up with TRBD1. The germline V gene has CDR1 MNHEY and CDR2 SMNVEV (reference sequence). The CDR3 has 16 amino acids. Trimming took 1 base from V and 6 from J; bases not matched to a gene: 10. CDR3 protein: CASSLFQGARFQTQYF. The CDR3 nucleotides read TGTGCCAGCAGTTTATTCCAGGGGGCGAGGTTTCAGACCCAGTACTTC.

V is TRBV14 and J is TRBJ2-2, with 8 bases lining up with TRBD1. J lost 4 bases, V lost 2 bases, and 15 bases had no gene match. The CDR3 has 19 amino acids. Germline V lookup: CDR1 SGHDN, CDR2 FVKESK. The CDR3 loop is CASSQIPLRTGTGTGELFF. The CDR3, as DNA: TGTGCCAGCAGCCAAATACCCCTTAGGACAGGGACGGGCACCGGGGAGCTGTTTTTT. The whole variable domain, filled in from reference TRBV14 and TRBJ2-2, reads EAGVTQFPSHSVIEKGQTVTLRCDPISGHDNLYWYRRVMGKEIKFLLHFVKESKQDESGMPNNRFLAERTGGTYSTLKVQPAELEDSGVYFCASSQIPLRTGTGTGELFFGEGSRLTVL.

The sample holds one count of this clone. The J gene is TRBJ2-3, the V gene TRBV25-1; D not resolved. Germline CDR1 is MGHDK and CDR2 is SYGVNS. Trimming left V 1 base short and J 6 bases short, with 17 bases between. The CDR3 sequence is 16 residues long. The CDR3 region has the DNA TGTGCCAGCAGTGAATCTGGCACCGCCGTGCTGGATACGCAGTATTTT. Residues: CASSESGTAVLDTQYF.

The chain couples TRBV7-9 to TRBJ2-6, with TRBD1 as a possible D gene (5 bases). From germline, CDR1 is SEHNR and CDR2 FQNEAQ (reference sequence). The CDR3 totals 15 residues. The V and J ends lost 5 bases and 1 base respectively, with 9 bases between them. In nucleotides, the CDR3 is TGTGCCAGCAGCAAAGGGGCTTCTGGGGCCAACGTCCTGACTTTC. The encoded protein is CASSKGASGANVLTF. Drawing the rest from reference TRBV7-9 and TRBJ2-6, the complete variable domain is DTGVSQNPRHKITKRGQNVTFRCDPISEHNRLYWYRQTLGQGPEFLTYFQNEAQLEKSRLLSDRFSAERPKGSFSTLEIQRTEQGDSAMYLCASSKGASGANVLTFGAGSRLTVL.

CDR3 loop: CATSRDWTPPGTDTQYF. CDR3 nucleotides: TGTGCCACCAGCAGAGATTGGACTCCACCTGGCACAGATACGCAGTATTTT. The chain is built from TRBV15 and TRBJ2-3; perhaps TRBD2 as D (5 bases). CDR1 and CDR2 from the germline V gene are LNHNV and YYDKDF (reference sequence). With 0 bases removed from V and 1 base from J, the gap between germline ends came to 14 bases. The CDR3 runs to 17 residues.

The rearrangement links TRBV29-1 to TRBJ2-2; D gene ambiguous. There are 13 residues in the CDR3. The V end lost 3 bases, the J end lost 6 bases, and 11 bases lay between the germline ends. CDR1 and CDR2 (germline): SQVTM, ANQGSEA. The CDR3 sequence is CSVEGRYSGELFF. CDR3 nucleotide sequence: TGCAGCGTTGAGGGCAGATACTCCGGGGAGCTGTTTTTT.

The CDR3 DNA reads TGTGCTAGTGGTTTCGTCGGGGGATTTTCCTACGAGCAGTACTTC. It encodes CASGFVGGFSYEQYF. The chain is built from TRBV12-5 and TRBJ2-7; TRBD2 is a possible D gene (6 bases). The CDR3 has 15 residues. V lost 3 bases, J lost 1 base, and 13 bases lay in between. Germline CDR1 is LGHNT and CDR2 is FRNRAP.